The rows below give T cell receptor beta chains drawn from one sample of a study of cytomegalovirus exposure and HLA in healthy donors. Measured with immunoSEQ multiplex PCR; TCRdb has only the in-frame clones, and not every one. The table has 150,000 or so clones, approximately 80% seen once. Sequencing was carried out using PBMCs. All receptors derive from a male donor in good health and CMV-seropositive. CDR3s include the opening cysteine and the closing phenylalanine or tryptophan. A D gene is named only where the DNA matches it firmly. The listing skips clone size in some rows; elsewhere it reads once, few, many or a size class.

d_call | j_call | v_call | clone_size | cdr3_aa | cdr3_nt
. | TRBJ2-2 | TRBV5-1 | few | CASRPRPGLNTGELFF | TGCGCCAGCAGGCCACGACCGGGACTGAACACCGGGGAGCTGTTTTTT
TRBD1 | TRBJ2-3 | TRBV4-2 | . | CASSQLVDRGGNTQYF | TGTGCCAGCAGCCAATTGGTTGACAGGGGTGGGAATACGCAGTATTTT
TRBD1 | TRBJ2-4 | TRBV28 | once | CASSYGTGYGKNSQYF | TGTGCCAGCAGTTACGGGACAGGGTATGGCAAAAACAGTCAGTACTTC
. | TRBJ1-2 | TRBV6-4 | . | CASSDSRLGGSRRGYTF | TGTGCCAGCAGTGACTCAAGGTTGGGCGGTTCTCGGAGGGGCTACACCTTC
. | TRBJ2-7 | TRBV19 | once | CASSTTVVSYEQYF | TGTGCCAGTAGTACCACAGTGGTCTCATACGAGCAGTACTTC
. | TRBJ1-1 | TRBV2 | . | CASRETLRIANTEAFF | TGTGCCAGCAGGGAGACGTTAAGGATAGCGAACACTGAAGCTTTCTTT
TRBD1 | TRBJ2-2 | TRBV5-1 | . | CASSVGGWSGELFF | TGCGCCAGCAGCGTAGGGGGCTGGTCCGGGGAGCTGTTTTTT
TRBD1 | TRBJ2-5 | TRBV7-9 | . | CASREDRGGQETQYF | TGTGCCAGCAGGGAAGACAGGGGGGGCCAAGAGACCCAGTACTTC
TRBD2 | TRBJ2-7 | TRBV7-6 | . | CASSFGLAGDDYEQYF | TGTGCCAGCAGCTTTGGACTAGCGGGAGACGACTACGAGCAGTACTTC
TRBD1 | TRBJ2-6 | TRBV29-1 | few | CSVRQGSANGLTF | TGCAGCGTGAGACAGGGTTCTGCCAACGGCCTGACTTTC
TRBD1 | TRBJ2-3 | TRBV18 | . | CASSPYRGLRAADTDTQYF | TGTGCCAGCTCACCGTACAGGGGGCTACGAGCGGCCGACACAGATACGCAGTATTTT
TRBD2 | TRBJ2-3 | TRBV7-9 | few | CASSLLRRGGIDTQYF | TGTGCCAGCAGCTTACTACGTCGGGGGGGCATTGATACGCAGTATTTT
. | TRBJ1-1 | TRBV7-9 | . | CASSLSRNTEAFF | TGTGCCAGCAGCTTAAGTAGAAACACTGAAGCTTTCTTT
. | TRBJ2-2 | TRBV5-4 | . | CASSLVGQMNTGELFF | TGTGCCAGCAGCTTGGTAGGACAGATGAACACCGGGGAGCTGTTTTTT
. | TRBJ2-1 | TRBV6-4 | . | CASSDSTGHNEQFF | TGTGCCAGCAGTGACTCGACAGGACACAATGAGCAGTTCTTC
. | TRBJ2-1 | TRBV5-5 | . | CASSLGIRGNEQFF | TGTGCCAGCAGCTTGGGTATCCGGGGCAATGAGCAGTTCTTC
. | TRBJ2-7 | TRBV5-5 | . | CASSPGVSPYEQYF | TGTGCCAGCTCCCCGGGGGTGTCACCCTACGAGCAGTACTTC
. | TRBJ2-7 | TRBV6-1 | . | CASILDQGGYEQYF | TGTGCCAGTATCCTGGATCAGGGAGGCTACGAGCAGTACTTC
. | TRBJ1-3 | TRBV30 | . | CAFWGGINSGNTIYF | TGTGCCTTCTGGGGGGGGATCAACTCTGGAAACACCATATATTTT
. | TRBJ2-2 | TRBV27 | . | CASSRYQGNTGELFF | TGTGCCAGCAGTAGATACCAGGGGAACACCGGGGAGCTGTTTTTT
TRBD2 | TRBJ2-7 | TRBV18 | few | CASSPPRPGGRAYEQYF | TGTGCCAGCTCACCGCCCCGTCCAGGCGGGAGGGCCTACGAGCAGTACTTC
TRBD2 | TRBJ2-2 | TRBV15 | . | CATSLLRLAGVPGELFF | TGTGCCACCAGCCTATTAAGACTAGCGGGAGTACCTGGGGAGCTGTTTTTT
TRBD1 | TRBJ2-7 | TRBV12-5 | . | CASGLPPPGDRYTYEQYF | TGTGCTAGTGGTTTGCCTCCTCCCGGGGACAGGTATACCTACGAGCAGTACTTC
. | TRBJ2-5 | TRBV9 | few | CASSVGLAGGRETQYF | TGTGCCAGCAGCGTAGGGCTAGCCGGGGGAAGGGAGACCCAGTACTTC
TRBD1 | TRBJ2-7 | TRBV15 | few | CATSRDGPGQGGSYEQYF | TGTGCCACCAGCAGAGACGGTCCGGGACAGGGGGGCTCCTACGAGCAGTACTTC
TRBD1 | TRBJ2-1 | TRBV15 | . | CATSRDHGTGNNEQFF | TGTGCCACCAGCAGAGATCACGGGACAGGGAACAATGAGCAGTTCTTC
TRBD2 | TRBJ2-7 | TRBV6-1 | . | CASSVAGGLYEQYF | TGTGCCAGCAGTGTAGCGGGGGGGCTCTACGAGCAGTACTTC
TRBD1 | TRBJ2-7 | TRBV14 | . | CASSQITGGAYEQYF | TGTGCCAGCAGCCAGATAACAGGGGGAGCTTACGAGCAGTACTTC
. | TRBJ1-2 | TRBV2 | . | CASSQTGIYGYTF | TGTGCCAGCAGTCAGACAGGCATCTATGGCTACACCTTC
. | TRBJ1-4 | TRBV2 | . | CASREDDEKLFF | TGTGCCAGCAGGGAGGACGATGAAAAACTGTTTTTT
TRBD2 | TRBJ2-5 | TRBV7-6 | . | CASSLVASGETQYF | TGTGCCAGCAGCTTAGTGGCTAGCGGAGAGACCCAGTACTTC
. | TRBJ2-3 | TRBV27 | . | CASSFGQGHTDTQYF | TGTGCCAGCAGTTTCGGCCAGGGACACACAGATACGCAGTATTTT
TRBD1 | TRBJ2-3 | TRBV19 | . | CASSMTGGDTQYF | TGTGCCAGTAGTATGACAGGGGGAGATACGCAGTATTTT
. | TRBJ2-5 | TRBV6-1 | . | CASSPRGHSETQYF | TGTGCCAGCAGTCCCCGGGGACATTCGGAGACCCAGTACTTC
TRBD2 | TRBJ2-7 | TRBV7-2 | . | CASSQFPGTSGYEQYF | TGTGCCAGCAGCCAATTCCCCGGGACTAGCGGCTACGAGCAGTACTTC
. | TRBJ2-5 | TRBV7-9 | . | CASSLEGQGQETQYF | TGTGCCAGCAGCTTAGAGGGGCAGGGCCAAGAGACCCAGTACTTC
. | TRBJ1-4 | TRBV11-2 | . | CASSSTGFNEKLFF | TGTGCCAGCAGCTCGACAGGTTTTAATGAAAAACTGTTTTTT
TRBD2 | TRBJ2-2 | TRBV10-2 | once | CASRWTSGDTGELFF | TGCGCCAGCAGATGGACTAGCGGGGACACCGGGGAGCTGTTTTTT
. | TRBJ2-7 | TRBV27 | few | CASSFNGGNEQYF | TGTGCCAGCAGTTTTAACGGAGGGAACGAGCAGTACTTC
. | TRBJ2-5 | TRBV5-1 | . | CASSPPHVQGEETQYF | TGCGCCAGCAGCCCTCCACACGTACAGGGCGAAGAGACCCAGTACTTC
. | TRBJ1-1 | TRBV30 | . | CAWSGGGNTEAFF | TGTGCCTGGAGTGGAGGGGGAAACACTGAAGCTTTCTTT
TRBD1 | TRBJ2-1 | TRBV2 | once | CASNWGQGDYNEQFF | TGTGCCAGCAACTGGGGACAGGGAGACTACAATGAGCAGTTCTTC
TRBD1 | TRBJ1-1 | TRBV6-1 | few | CASSEYRGGSTEAFF | TGTGCCAGCAGTGAGTACAGGGGAGGAAGCACTGAAGCTTTCTTT
TRBD2 | TRBJ2-7 | TRBV10-3 | . | CAISERLAGSYEQYF | TGTGCCATCAGTGAGAGACTAGCGGGTTCCTACGAGCAGTACTTC
TRBD2 | TRBJ2-1 | TRBV29-1 | . | CSVGGGLGSDEQFF | TGCAGCGTGGGCGGTGGACTAGGTAGTGATGAGCAGTTCTTC
. | TRBJ1-4 | TRBV2 | . | CASRDGLDRGEKLFF | TGTGCCAGCAGGGACGGACTGGACCGTGGAGAAAAACTGTTTTTT
TRBD2 | TRBJ2-5 | TRBV28 | few | CASRASGGVQETQYF | TGTGCCAGCAGGGCTAGCGGGGGAGTACAAGAGACCCAGTACTTC
TRBD1 | TRBJ2-5 | TRBV7-2 | . | CASSFHGQVQETQYF | TGTGCCAGCAGCTTCCATGGACAGGTACAAGAGACCCAGTACTTC
. | TRBJ2-3 | TRBV5-1 | . | CASSFTVTSTDTQYF | TGCGCCAGCAGCTTTACGGTAACTAGCACAGATACGCAGTATTTT
TRBD1 | TRBJ1-1 | TRBV5-4 | . | CASEVRGRNEAFF | TGTGCCAGCGAGGTGAGGGGGCGAAATGAAGCTTTCTTT
. | TRBJ2-1 | TRBV28 | . | CASSPTMSSYNEQFF | TGTGCCAGCAGTCCGACTATGAGCTCCTACAATGAGCAGTTCTTC
. | TRBJ2-1 | TRBV2 | . | CARGGTSYNEQFF | TGTGCCAGGGGGGGTACCTCCTACAATGAGCAGTTCTTC
TRBD2 | TRBJ2-7 | TRBV9 | once | CASSPWTSGRYEQYF | TGTGCCAGCAGCCCCTGGACTAGCGGGAGATACGAGCAGTACTTC
. | TRBJ1-1 | TRBV25-1 | . | CASSRPGRPKTEAFF | TGTGCCAGCAGTCGGCCAGGGAGGCCCAAGACTGAAGCTTTCTTT
. | TRBJ1-2 | TRBV7-9 | . | CASSLISPYGYTF | TGTGCCAGCAGCTTAATTTCTCCCTATGGCTACACCTTC